Listed below are T cell receptor beta chains from one sample, sequenced in a study of PD-1 blockade in classical Hodgkin lymphoma. Some clones are missing from TCRdb's copy, which holds only in-frame ones; the method was immunoSEQ multiplex PCR. Counted here are 95,000 to 100,000 clones, approximately 90% occurring once; the ten biggest clones make up under 7.5%. The sample in question was peripheral blood mononuclear cells (PBMCs), obtained before the second cycle of nivolumab. Source of these receptors: a human donor with classical Hodgkin lymphoma. Both conserved end residues are part of each CDR3. Each record gives: clone size, J gene, V gene, CDR3 protein. Rows may omit the clone size; those that give it use once, few, many or a size class.

size: -; J: TRBJ2-1; V: TRBV14; CDR3: CASSLRLFPTSGGARNEQFF
size: once; J: TRBJ1-5; V: TRBV5-8; CDR3: CASSPRTGNQPQHF
size: -; J: TRBJ2-7; V: TRBV27; CDR3: CASSLAVGGSGYEQYF
size: few; J: TRBJ1-1; V: TRBV30; CDR3: CAWSGWAEAFF
size: -; J: TRBJ1-1; V: TRBV11-1; CDR3: CASSLNGQMNTEAFF
size: few; J: TRBJ1-5; V: TRBV10-3; CDR3: CAIRTADQPQHF
size: -; J: TRBJ2-6; V: TRBV7-6; CDR3: CASSSGQGRAGANVLTF
size: -; J: TRBJ1-2; V: TRBV2; CDR3: CASRLPGEYGYTF
size: once; J: TRBJ2-7; V: TRBV5-1; CDR3: CASSLPDRKSSYEQYF
size: -; J: TRBJ1-2; V: TRBV20-1; CDR3: CSARDSFFTF
size: -; J: TRBJ1-1; V: TRBV28; CDR3: CASSITRTAEAFF
size: -; J: TRBJ1-2; V: TRBV2; CDR3: CASINLGVFGYTF
size: -; J: TRBJ1-1; V: TRBV27; CDR3: CASSPRPLENRGRGDTEAFF
size: -; J: TRBJ1-4; V: TRBV12-5; CDR3: CASGPPRASGGEKLFF
size: -; J: TRBJ2-2; V: TRBV7-3; CDR3: CASSPNPLGSTGELFF
size: -; J: TRBJ1-1; V: TRBV30; CDR3: CAWSDQGTGTEAFF
size: -; J: TRBJ1-5; V: TRBV27; CDR3: CASSLGLSQPQHF
size: few; J: TRBJ2-3; V: TRBV5-4; CDR3: CASSRAIAGGRDTQYF
size: -; J: TRBJ2-5; V: TRBV7-9; CDR3: CASSVLGQQETQYF
size: many; J: TRBJ2-5; V: TRBV2; CDR3: CAITIGYRETQYF
size: -; J: TRBJ2-7; V: TRBV27; CDR3: CASSLTGHRGYEQYF
size: once; J: TRBJ1-2; V: TRBV7-9; CDR3: CASSHAPLGTRVYGYTF
size: -; J: TRBJ2-7; V: TRBV27; CDR3: CASSPLWGWGGEQYF
size: -; J: TRBJ2-1; V: TRBV19; CDR3: CASRAGRLNNEQFF
size: -; J: TRBJ2-2; V: TRBV5-8; CDR3: CASSSDIANTGELFF
size: -; J: TRBJ1-1; V: TRBV19; CDR3: CASTAGTGLNTEAFF
size: -; J: TRBJ2-7; V: TRBV4-2; CDR3: CASSPTSALYEQYF
size: -; J: TRBJ1-6; V: TRBV7-2; CDR3: CASSLEVDSPLHF
size: -; J: TRBJ1-2; V: TRBV7-9; CDR3: CASSFVLTRTAPNYGYTF
size: -; J: TRBJ1-2; V: TRBV30; CDR3: CAWRGQSAYGYTF
size: once; J: TRBJ2-5; V: TRBV7-7; CDR3: CASSPLQETQYF
size: -; J: TRBJ2-3; V: TRBV29-1; CDR3: CSVASRGASTDTQYF
size: -; J: TRBJ2-2; V: TRBV25-1; CDR3: CASSGLAGVNTGELFF
size: -; J: TRBJ2-5; V: TRBV9; CDR3: CASSAGGDPQETQYF
size: -; J: TRBJ2-1; V: TRBV27; CDR3: CASSTYNEQFF
size: -; J: TRBJ1-6; V: TRBV6-5; CDR3: CASTESLGNSPLHF
size: -; J: TRBJ1-4; V: TRBV9; CDR3: CASSGGAGTGEEKLFF
size: -; J: TRBJ2-2; V: TRBV14; CDR3: CASSLSGGELFF
size: -; J: TRBJ2-1; V: TRBV11-3; CDR3: CASSSNRERYNEQFF
size: -; J: TRBJ1-2; V: TRBV5-1; CDR3: CASSLVLGIRRQDQGYGYTF
size: -; J: TRBJ2-5; V: TRBV5-5; CDR3: CASRRGGGETQYF
size: -; J: TRBJ2-4; V: TRBV30; CDR3: CAWSVRENIQYF
size: -; J: TRBJ1-1; V: TRBV7-2; CDR3: CASSLVSGGGTEAFF
size: -; J: TRBJ1-2; V: TRBV15; CDR3: CATSRPGDRPVGYTF
size: -; J: TRBJ2-2; V: TRBV4-3; CDR3: CASSQDLPSGGNTGELFF
size: -; J: TRBJ2-6; V: TRBV19; CDR3: CASSIGTGSSGANVLTF
size: -; J: TRBJ1-2; V: TRBV4-3; CDR3: CASSMGGSGYTF
size: once; J: TRBJ1-2; V: TRBV11-2; CDR3: CASSSPGQDYGYTF
size: -; J: TRBJ1-2; V: TRBV30; CDR3: CAWSDTDVYGYTF
size: -; J: TRBJ2-7; V: TRBV6-5; CDR3: CASSRQGFPYEQYF
size: few; J: TRBJ1-1; V: TRBV2; CDR3: CASSAWGGRRGQNTEAFF
size: -; J: TRBJ2-7; V: TRBV19; CDR3: CASRENYEQYF
size: -; J: TRBJ1-1; V: TRBV11-2; CDR3: CASSLAGGRAEAFF
size: -; J: TRBJ2-7; V: TRBV30; CDR3: CAWSVRPGGRPSSYEQYF
size: -; J: TRBJ2-5; V: TRBV4-3; CDR3: CASSHSGQGGQETQYF
size: -; J: TRBJ2-1; V: TRBV7-9; CDR3: CASSSFDNEQFF
size: once; J: TRBJ1-2; V: TRBV5-1; CDR3: CASSLAVGAHGYTF
size: -; J: TRBJ1-2; V: TRBV11-2; CDR3: CASSLTGVYGYTF